This T cell receptor (beta chain) is from a study of cytomegalovirus exposure and HLA in healthy donors. Notes on the study in general: HLA restriction was apparent for most CMV-associated TCR beta chains in a later analysis. A few V segments could not be told apart, such as TRBV6-2 and TRBV6-3, and were left out. Relative to equally common others, HLA-associated TCR beta chains showed greater clonal expansion in a later analysis. Among the most significant clusters, several appeared linked to common viral pathogens in a later analysis.

Primers for the PCR totalled 60 Vbeta and 13 Jbeta. Produced via immunoSEQ multiplex PCR; TCRdb's table is partial and in-frame only. The table records about 99,000 clones, about a tenth of them present only once. For this clone: Its antigen is not identified.

Germline V gene sequence: CDR1 MNHNS, CDR2 SASEGT. With V trimmed by 5 bases and J by 0 bases, 6 bases remained unmatched. This CDR3 is built from 15 residues. Sequenced material: PBMCs. The rearrangement uses TRBV6-1 and TRBJ2-7; TRBD1 agrees at 8 bases. The sequence was collected from a man aged 35-49 years in good health and CMV-seropositive. CDR3 residues: CASSKGQGLSYEQYF. DNA of the CDR3: TGTGCCAGCAGTAAAGGACAGGGACTCTCCTACGAGCAGTACTTC.